One and the same sample provided the 5 T cell receptor beta chains below, sequenced in a study of cytomegalovirus exposure and HLA in healthy donors. PCR amplification relied on 60 Vbeta primers (plus 13 Jbeta primers). Libraries were prepared by immunoSEQ multiplex PCR; TCRdb keeps only in-frame clonotypes and omits some of them. This table has some 140,000 clones, approximately 79% appearing once. Sequenced input: PBMCs. Every receptor here comes from a woman aged 45-65 years in good health and CMV-seropositive.

The chain uses TRBV10-3 and TRBJ2-1, with 7 bases matching TRBD1. The CDR3 length is 12 residues. Germline V gene data show CDR1 as ENHRY and CDR2 as SYGVKD. The J segment lost 8 bases and the V segment lost 11 bases, leaving 9 bases of the junction unmatched. The CDR3 protein is CAVRKDRDEQFF. The DNA for the CDR3 is TGTGCCGTACGTAAAGACAGGGATGAGCAGTTCTTC.

This chain connects TRBV29-1 to TRBJ1-4; the D is unclear. V gave up 5 bases and J gave up 6 bases, with 10 bases separating them. CDR1 is SQVTM and CDR2 is ANQGSEA in the germline V gene. The CDR3 length is 12 residues. CDR3 DNA sequence: TGCAGCGTTTGGAGTACGGATGAAAAACTGTTTTTT. Translation: CSVWSTDEKLFF.

The chain is built from TRBV28 and TRBJ1-6, with 12 nucleotides matching TRBD1. V was pared by 5 bases and J by 8 bases, with 4 bases of the junction left unmatched. Germline CDR1 reads MDHEN; CDR2 reads SYDVKM. This CDR3 is built from 15 residues. CDR3 amino acids: CASSTGQGAYSPLHF. CDR3 DNA sequence: TGTGCCAGCAGTACGGGACAGGGGGCATATTCACCCCTCCACTTT.

The rearrangement joins TRBV6-1 to TRBJ2-5; 9 nucleotides align to TRBD2. This CDR3 contains 14 residues. Germline lookup yields CDR1 MNHNS and CDR2 SASEGT. Trimming removed 6 bases from V and 2 bases from J; junction bases left unmatched: 4. The CDR3 is CASRERGVQETQYF. The CDR3 nucleotides read TGTGCCAGCAGAGAGCGGGGGGTACAAGAGACCCAGTACTTC.

This clone was observed a handful of times. V and J are TRBV5-4 and TRBJ1-2; 8 bases align to TRBD1. Germline assignment: CDR1 SGHNT and CDR2 YYREEE (reference sequence). CDR3 length equals 15 residues. The V and J ends lost 4 bases and 10 bases, in that order; junction bases with no gene match: 15. The CDR3 spells CASSPWSGGAGSYTF. The CDR3 region has the DNA TGTGCCAGCAGCCCGTGGTCAGGGGGCGCCGGTTCCTACACCTTC. Full variable domain (remainder filled in from reference TRBV5-4 and TRBJ1-2): ETGVTQSPTHLIKTRGQQVTLRCSSQSGHNTVSWYQQALGQGPQFIFQYYREEENGRGNFPPRFSGLQFPNYSSELNVNALELDDSALYLCASSPWSGGAGSYTFGSGTRLTVV.